This entry is about one T cell receptor (beta chain). This clonotype was observed many times. The antigen this receptor binds is unknown. Per-base qualities were not stored, and no clone one base away is much larger. This record belongs to a study of T cells in Graves' hyperthyroidism and ophthalmopathy (dated by TCRdb to the late 2010s). About the investigation overall: TCR V-J signatures able to tell the groups apart were searched for in a discovery cohort of 100 patients, of whom around 43 had Graves' ophthalmopathy and around 57 had stable Graves' hyperthyroidism. The 75 to 100 discovery patients were randomly split 7:3 into training and test sets. TCR Vbeta CDR3 sequencing of some 140 peripheral blood samples (43 ophthalmopathy, under 80 hyperthyroidism and roughly 17 progressor patients) is reported in the paper. Prospective prediction of ophthalmopathy was tested in an independent validation cohort consisting of some 20 hyperthyroidism patients and some 16 patients who later progressed to ophthalmopathy. After sampling, hyperthyroidism patients received methimazole starting at 30 mg daily, and ophthalmopathy patients received high-dose intravenous methylprednisolone. Thyroid tissue and blood T-cell repertoires from roughly six Graves' hyperthyroidism patients were also compared in the study. Study-wide findings and limitations: Blood samples also contained most of the expanded thyroid clonotypes (frequency above 0.001), which suggests that blood repertoires may reflect thyroid immune responses. In validation, the model predicted progression to ophthalmopathy a median of roughly 6.2 months before onset, with about 64% sensitivity and almost 75% specificity. No statistical method was used to set the sample size in advance, and investigators knew the group allocation. Ophthalmopathy was separated from stable hyperthyroidism by a 13 V-J signature model, with 85% to 90% sensitivity and approximately 81% specificity obtained in cross-validation and 80%/75% obtained in testing.

According to the germline V gene (reference sequence), CDR1 reads SGHNT and CDR2 reads YYREEE. Germline trimming amounts to 3 bases on V and 0 bases on J, with 1 as the count of junction bases outside the gene matches. The CDR3 contains 14 residues, cysteine and phenylalanine counted. Here the CDR3 DNA is all that survives: 42 bases in frame from base 1. The TCR beta CDR3 regions were amplified from RNA transcripts. The TCR CDR3 was subjected to a first round of RT-PCR using the HTBI primer set and the Qiagen OneStep RT-PCR kit. Libraries were constructed in a second round of multiplex PCR, after which size selection and purification were performed. Libraries were sequenced paired-end with 100 bp reads on an Illumina HiSeq2000. Concerning the study's data processing: SOAPnuke was used to process the raw data, with reads discarded if the reads contained adapters or uncalled bases, had a mean Phred below 15, or lacked an exact constant-primer or identifier match. COPE v1.2.5 was used to merge high-quality paired reads, and clonotypes were defined as unique nucleotide sequences. MiTCR v1.1 was used to align clonotypes to the IMGT TRBV, TRBD and TRBJ reference segments. Analysis was restricted to V-J combinations with a frequency above 0.0001, which covered approximately 99% of repertoires. The TCS score was defined as F50 (clonal expansion) divided by E x V (chaos), with BLOSUM62-based TCRdist calculated between CDR3 peptides within each V-J. Welch's t-statistics and random forest reduced 514 V-J features to 13, which were used in a naive Bayes classifier (R e1071). The Morisita-Horn index was used to measure how similar the thyroid and blood repertoires were. TCRdb reanalyzed the raw reads on its own, using fastp at Q25 for trimming and MiXCR for clone calling, and kept in-frame beta chains. CDR3 protein sequences are deduplicated, and each keeps its most common genes and DNA. The V and J calls and clone size are TCRdb's, not the authors'. The sample yields around 620,000 distinct CDR3 sequences; about 45% were counted once. Of the sample, 15% to 20% falls within the top ten clones.

Any patient with an uncontrolled infection, another autoimmune disease, pregnancy or lactation was excluded. Diagnoses relied on clinical symptoms, serum thyroxine and TRAb, thyroid ultrasound and orbital computed tomography. Total RNA was extracted with Trizol reagent, and quality was checked on an Agilent 2100 Bioanalyzer. This sequence originates from an adult woman with Graves' disease, either hyperthyroidism or ophthalmopathy (not recorded which). This sequence uses TRBV5-4 and TRBJ2-5, with 8 bases matching TRBD2. Sequencing input: peripheral blood or thyroid tissue (not recorded which). CDR3 protein: CASSSGLDQETQYF. Read as DNA, the sequence is TGTGCCAGCAGCTCGGGACTAGACCAAGAGACCCAGTACTTC. Beyond the CDR3, the reference TRBV5-4 and TRBJ2-5 genes provide the residues; the full variable domain reads: ETGVTQSPTHLIKTRGQQVTLRCSSQSGHNTVSWYQQALGQGPQFIFQYYREEENGRGNFPPRFSGLQFPNYSSELNVNALELDDSALYLCASSSGLDQETQYFGPGTRLLVL.